These 5 T cell receptor beta chains were all obtained from the same sample, sequenced in a study of blood T cells in healthy people across ages. Using a J-beta primer mix together with a sample-barcoded 5' primer, a second PCR was run for about 7 to 12 cycles. TCRdb redid the calling of the 5' RACE reads with MiXCR, one entry per CDR3 protein. This table holds fewer than 2,000,000 distinct CDR3 sequences, 34% found once. Material: blood. These receptors came from a woman aged 25-40 years in good health.

Remarks on this clonotype: A junction boundary mismatches the germline segment, possibly from a read error. The chain carries TRBV20-1 and TRBJ2-7; 10 bases are shared with TRBD2. This CDR3 spans 16 amino acids. The germline CDR1 and CDR2 sequences are DFQATT and SNEGSKA (reference sequence). In DNA form, the CDR3 reads TGCAGTACTAGAGGTGCCTCTAGCGGGGGCTTCTACGAGCAGTACTTC. Its protein is CSTRGASSGGFYEQYF.

There are a few counts of this clonotype. This chain uses TRBV5-1 with TRBJ2-5; TRBD2 agrees at 8 bases. Trimming removed 0 bases from V and 0 bases from J; junction bases left unmatched: 7. The CDR3 runs 17 residues. Germline CDR1 and CDR2: SGHRS and YFSETQ. The CDR3 DNA reads as TGCGCCAGCAGCTTGGGAGTAGCGGGAACCTACCAAGAGACCCAGTACTTC. As protein: CASSLGVAGTYQETQYF.

The sample holds a few counts of this clonotype. The chain recombines TRBV25-1 with TRBJ1-1; no reliable D call. This CDR3 comprises 14 residues. CDR1 is MGHDK and CDR2 is SYGVNS in the germline V gene. Deletions cut 3 bases from V and 3 bases from J, with 11 bases between. The CDR3 nucleotides read TGTGCCAGCAGTGAGCAAGGACGGGACACTGAAGCTTTCTTT. Translating gives CASSEQGRDTEAFF.

This clonotype was found a few times. The rearrangement joins TRBV2 to TRBJ2-5, with D possibly being TRBD1 or TRBD2 (5 bases each). The CDR3 extends over 14 amino acids. Germline V gene lookup returns CDR1 SNHLY and CDR2 FYNNEI. V dropped 6 bases and J dropped 0 bases, with 11 bases sitting between them. The CDR3 DNA is TGTGCCAGCAGCCGGGACGAGTACCAAGAGACCCAGTACTTC. This translates into CASSRDEYQETQYF.

J is TRBJ2-3 and V is TRBV5-1; no reliable D call. Trimming took off 1 base at V and 3 bases at J, with 12 bases between the two ends. This CDR3 is 15 amino acids long. Per the germline V gene, CDR1 is SGHRS and CDR2 is YFSETQ. The CDR3: CASSLITGRTDTQYF. CDR3 bases: TGCGCCAGCAGCTTGATTACGGGCCGGACAGATACGCAGTATTTT.